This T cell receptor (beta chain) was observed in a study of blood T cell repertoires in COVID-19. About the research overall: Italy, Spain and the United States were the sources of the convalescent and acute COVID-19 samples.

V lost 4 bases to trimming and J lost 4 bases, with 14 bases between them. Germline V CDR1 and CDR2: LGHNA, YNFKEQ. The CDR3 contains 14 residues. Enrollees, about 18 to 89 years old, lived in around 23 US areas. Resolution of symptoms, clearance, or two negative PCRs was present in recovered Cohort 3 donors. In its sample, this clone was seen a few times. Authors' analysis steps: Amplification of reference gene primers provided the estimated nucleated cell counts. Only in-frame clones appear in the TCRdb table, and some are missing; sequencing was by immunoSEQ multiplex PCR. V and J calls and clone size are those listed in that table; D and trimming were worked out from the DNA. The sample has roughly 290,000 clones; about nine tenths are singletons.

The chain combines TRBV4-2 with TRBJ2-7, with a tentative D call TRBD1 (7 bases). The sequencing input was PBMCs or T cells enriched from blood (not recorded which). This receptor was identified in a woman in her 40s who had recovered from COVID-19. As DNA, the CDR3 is TGTGCCAGCAGCCCAGGGGGAGGCGGATACGAGCAGTACTTC. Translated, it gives CASSPGGGGYEQYF.